Detailed here is one T cell receptor beta chain. Its antigen is as yet unknown. The ends lost 5 bases at V and 6 bases at J; junction bases unmatched: 9. Germline CDR1 reads SGHTA; CDR2 reads FQGTGA. The CDR3 loop spans 15 amino acids. The data derive from a study of T cell responses to AZD1222 COVID-19 vaccine. Libraries were prepared by immunoSEQ multiplex PCR; TCRdb keeps only in-frame clonotypes and omits some of them. The sample includes 150,000 or so clones, around nine tenths of them seen just once. Findings and caveats of the study: The peak T cell response came first, and repertoires were sampled only after it.

The clonotype originates from an adult in good health. The rearrangement joins TRBV7-3 to TRBJ1-1; TRBD1 matches 10 bases. Source: peripheral blood, taken on day 0 of AZD1222 vaccination. DNA for the CDR3: TGTGCCAGCAGCCAACACCCCGGGACAGGGGCTGAAGCTTTCTTT. Its protein is CASSQHPGTGAEAFF.